The 20 T cell receptor beta chains presented below share a single source sample, sequenced in a study of shared clonotypes between healthy human individuals. Selected positively for CCR7 and CD45RO-negative, naive CD8 cells excluded terminally differentiated effector memory CD45RA+ cells. Libraries were prepared by immunoSEQ multiplex PCR; TCRdb keeps only in-frame clonotypes and omits some of them. The sample lists over 800,000 clones; 80% to 95% were seen once. The sample taken for sequencing was naive CD8+ T cells sorted from blood. These receptor sequences come from a man aged 30 to 45 in good health.

This clone has a single count. The chain uses TRBV4-1 and TRBJ1-1, with 9 nucleotides matching TRBD1. This CDR3 comprises 13 residues. V gave up 1 base and J gave up 12 bases; unmatched junction bases: 6. Germline loops: CDR1 MGHRA, CDR2 YSYEKL. In nucleotides, the CDR3 is TGCGCCAGCAGCCAAGTTTCTGGACAGGGGACTTTCTTT. Its translation: CASSQVSGQGTFF.

This clone was observed once. The chain employs TRBV14 and TRBJ2-7, with D perhaps TRBD2 (6 bases). Germline values: CDR1 SGHDN, CDR2 FVKESK. Deletions cut 3 bases from V and 6 bases from J, with 9 bases between. The CDR3 covers 12 residues. CDR3 nucleotides: TGTGCCAGCAGCCAGGGCGGGATCGAGCAGTACTTC. Translation gives CASSQGGIEQYF.

The chain links TRBV4-3 to TRBJ2-5; D uncertain. The CDR3 has 14 residues. Per the germline V gene, CDR1 is LGHNA and CDR2 is YSLEER. Trimming cost V 0 bases and J 1 base, with 6 bases left between them. The CDR3 spells CASSQDVIQETQYF. DNA of the CDR3: TGCGCCAGCAGCCAAGATGTAATCCAAGAGACCCAGTACTTC.

The chain couples TRBV4-1 to TRBJ2-7; 14 bases agree with TRBD2. Germline-derived CDR1 and CDR2 are MGHRA and YSYEKL. The V and J ends lost 4 bases and 4 bases, in that order; junction bases with no gene match: 6. This CDR3 comprises 16 residues. The CDR3 protein is CASSLAGLAGAYEQYF. The CDR3 DNA sequence: TGCGCCAGCAGCCTCGCGGGACTAGCGGGGGCTTACGAGCAGTACTTC.

This rearrangement joins TRBV27 to TRBJ1-2; 7 nucleotides match TRBD1. This CDR3 comprises 15 residues. The germline V gene encodes CDR1 MNHEY and CDR2 SMNVEV (reference sequence). Trimming removed 5 bases from V and 5 bases from J; junction bases left unmatched: 11. As DNA, the CDR3 is TGTGCCAGCAGTCCGCTTGGGACAGCCAGTTATGGCTACACCTTC. Its translation is CASSPLGTASYGYTF.

This chain connects TRBV27 to TRBJ1-1, with 11 bases fitting TRBD1. The CDR3 length is 16 residues. CDR1 and CDR2 from the germline V gene are MNHEY and SMNVEV (reference sequence). J gave up 2 bases and V 4 bases, and 6 bases lay outside the gene matches. The CDR3 loop reads CASSWTGGWGNTEAFF. The CDR3 bases are TGTGCCAGCAGTTGGACAGGGGGCTGGGGAAACACTGAAGCTTTCTTT.

CDR3 loop: CASSQDRDRVYEQYF. The DNA of the CDR3 is TGCGCCAGCAGCCAAGACCGGGACAGGGTTTACGAGCAGTACTTC. The chain is built from TRBV4-3 and TRBJ2-7; 9 bases agree with TRBD1. CDR3 size: 15 residues. The V gene end was trimmed by 0 bases and the J gene end by 4 bases; junction bases not matched to a gene: 4. CDR1 and CDR2 from the germline V gene are LGHNA and YSLEER.

The chain recombines TRBV5-4 with TRBJ1-4; the D gene is possibly TRBD1 (6 bases). This CDR3 comprises 14 residues. Germline CDR1 SGHNT, CDR2 YYREEE (reference sequence). The V end was cut by 2 bases, the J end by 7 bases, with 12 bases between. CDR3: CASSLGGGGEKLFF. The CDR3 DNA reads TGTGCCAGCAGCTTAGGGGGTGGCGGTGAAAAACTGTTTTTT.

The chain has TRBV28 and TRBJ1-2; D is ambiguous. Trimming stripped 1 base from V and 2 bases from J, with 11 bases between. The CDR3 spans 15 residues. CDR1 MDHEN and CDR2 SYDVKM come from the germline V gene. CDR3 DNA: TGTGCCAGCAGTTTATCTTTTAGTGGGAACTATGGCTACACCTTC. It encodes CASSLSFSGNYGYTF.

The V gene is TRBV7-9, the J gene TRBJ1-5; D is ambiguous. CDR1 and CDR2 (germline): SEHNR, FQNEAQ (reference sequence). V lost 1 base, J lost 6 bases, and 10 bases lay in between. This CDR3 spans 14 amino acids. Written as DNA, the CDR3 is TGTGCCAGCAGCTTAGAGTCCCCTAGTCAGCCCCAGCATTTT. This sequence encodes CASSLESPSQPQHF.

The J gene is TRBJ2-3, the V gene TRBV4-1, with 8 bases fitting TRBD2. V lost 0 bases and J lost 3; bases outside the gene matches: 8. Germline lookup yields CDR1 MGHRA and CDR2 YSYEKL. The CDR3 is 17 amino acids. The CDR3 protein is CASSQDIPAGATDTQYF. The CDR3 DNA reads as TGCGCCAGCAGCCAAGATATCCCAGCGGGAGCTACAGATACGCAGTATTTT.

The rearrangement links TRBV5-1 to TRBJ1-3; 7 bases map to TRBD1. With 0 bases clipped from V and 2 bases from J, the junction kept 14 bases outside the gene matches. The CDR3 totals 19 residues. CDR1 and CDR2 (germline): SGHRS, YFSETQ. The CDR3 loop reads CASSLERGARGSPGNTIYF. DNA for the CDR3: TGCGCCAGCAGCTTGGAGAGGGGAGCCAGGGGGTCTCCTGGAAACACCATATATTTT.

The chain recombines TRBV29-1 with TRBJ2-7, with 10 bases fitting TRBD2. CDR1 SQVTM and CDR2 ANQGSEA come from the germline V gene. The CDR3 extends over 14 amino acids. The ends lost 4 bases at V and 2 bases at J; junction bases unmatched: 5. The CDR3 DNA reads TGCAGCGTTGTTTGGACTAGCGGACCCTACGAGCAGTACTTC. This encodes CSVVWTSGPYEQYF.

The J gene is TRBJ1-2, the V gene TRBV6-1; D remains ambiguous. V was cut by 7 bases and J by 2 bases, with 14 bases left in between. The CDR3 runs 14 residues. Germline CDR1 is MNHNS and CDR2 is SASEGT. CDR3 amino acids: CASTPKTANYGYTF. For the CDR3, the DNA is TGTGCCAGCACACCTAAGACGGCCAACTATGGCTACACCTTC.

The chain uses TRBV29-1 and TRBJ2-1; TRBD2 aligns across 13 bases. CDR3 length equals 14 residues. Germline assignment: CDR1 SQVTM and CDR2 ANQGSEA. V was clipped by 7 bases and J by 8 bases; unmatched bases: 8. The CDR3 coding sequence is TGCAGCGCTCCGGGACTAGCGGGAAGACATGAGCAGTTCTTC. Its protein is CSAPGLAGRHEQFF.

V and J are TRBV29-1 and TRBJ2-1; TRBD2 aligns across 10 bases. J gave up 7 bases and V 4 bases, and 4 bases lay outside the gene matches. The CDR3 length is 13 residues. Germline assignment: CDR1 SQVTM and CDR2 ANQGSEA. CDR3 bases: TGCAGCGTTGGGGGACTAGCGCATAATGAGCAGTTCTTC. It specifies CSVGGLAHNEQFF.

The chain recombines TRBV28 with TRBJ2-1, with 7 bases that match TRBD1. Trimming took 6 bases from V and 3 from J; bases not matched to a gene: 8. The CDR3 has 15 residues. Germline CDR1 reads MDHEN; CDR2 reads SYDVKM. Here the CDR3 reads CASSWGRGLYNEQFF. The CDR3 bases are TGTGCCAGCAGCTGGGGTAGGGGGCTCTACAATGAGCAGTTCTTC.

On this clone itself: This same CDR3 is encoded by further DNA sequences in the sample. V gene TRBV7-6 combines with J gene TRBJ2-7, with D possibly matching TRBD2 (6 bases). Germline lookup yields CDR1 SGHVS and CDR2 FNYEAQ. With 0 bases removed from V and 2 bases from J, the gap between germline ends came to 14 bases. CDR3 length: 16 amino acids. In nucleotides, the CDR3 is TGTGCCAGCAGCTTAGCGACGGGGACTCGAGCCTACGAGCAGTACTTC. It yields the protein CASSLATGTRAYEQYF.

Concerning this clone itself: Other DNA sequences in the sample encode the same CDR3. V is TRBV9 and J is TRBJ2-2; D assignment may be TRBD1 or TRBD2 (5 bases each). Trimming removed 2 bases from V and 4 bases from J, with 9 bases in between. The CDR3 runs to 14 residues. Germline lookup yields CDR1 SGDLS and CDR2 YYNGEE. The CDR3 region is CASSVAGTTGELFF. DNA for the CDR3: TGTGCCAGCAGCGTCGCAGGGACCACCGGGGAGCTGTTTTTT.

The chain joins TRBV11-1 to TRBJ1-3, with D possibly being TRBD1 (6 bases). Germline loops: CDR1 SGHAT, CDR2 FQDESV (reference sequence). Trimming took off 6 bases at V and 3 bases at J, with 18 bases between the two ends. The CDR3 covers 16 residues. The CDR3: CASRLARGFDGNTIYF. Written as DNA, the CDR3 is TGTGCCAGCAGACTGGCCAGGGGTTTTGATGGAAACACCATATATTTT.